This T cell receptor beta chain was sequenced during a study of metastatic and nonmetastatic thyroid tumors. TCRdb reassembled clones from the PCR reads with MiXCR. The sample gives about 69,000 clones, 12% to 15% of which show up once; less than 8.5% is in the top ten. In its sample, this clone was seen many times. The CDR3 contains 14 residues. Trimming left V 0 bases short and J 2 bases short, with 7 bases between. Germline V gene sequence: CDR1 DFQATT, CDR2 SNEGSKA (reference sequence). Prior to thyroid surgery, none of the patients had received any treatment. The chain couples TRBV20-1 to TRBJ2-2; D gene uncertain. The receptor comes from a male donor with papillary thyroid cancer or a benign thyroid nodule (not recorded which). Some clones in this sample may be carry-over from other donors' samples. Source material: blood. The CDR3 nucleotides are TGCAGTGCTAGAGATTTTGGCAACACCGGGGAGCTGTTTTTT. Its protein product is CSARDFGNTGELFF.